This T cell receptor beta chain came from a study of cytomegalovirus exposure and HLA in healthy donors listed by TCRdb under 2017. In terms of the full investigation: An earlier analysis of 587 of the donors reported around 280 Gb of sequence data and some 110 million unique TCR beta sequences obtained from approximately 180 million T cells. Around 320 gigabases of sequencing data and 70 million to 100 million unique TCR sequences were included in an early release covering about 600 HLA-typed donors. The genetic ancestry cluster associated with self-reported Caucasian donors included about four fifths of the approximately 400 genotyped donors. The aim of the study was to test whether cataloging public T cell receptors could identify signatures of past pathogen exposure. The T cell repertoires of 666 subjects were profiled by immunosequencing and related to cytomegalovirus serostatus. Along with the roughly 670-subject first cohort, a separate validation cohort of about 110 different subjects was used. To predict cytomegalovirus infection status, the study combined high-throughput TCR immunosequencing, statistical association of individual TCRs with disease status, and machine learning. In a later analysis, previously published TCR beta repertoires from 666 donors were re-analyzed and high-resolution HLA genotyping was added so that TCR occurrence patterns could be studied. Rather than drawing on any new phenotypic data, the later analysis identified candidate immune exposures from TCR beta sequences and the way those sequences occurred across donors. In an earlier analysis of several hundred of the donors, high-throughput TCR beta sequencing was used to judge whether each TCR beta V gene segment behaved as functional or pseudogenic. Alongside the repertoire data, information on donor age, sex, ethnicity and CMV serostatus was compiled. Genome-wide SNP genotypes for about 60% of the roughly 700 donors were used in a later genetic analysis, which treated that subset as a discovery cohort. Every repertoire in the discovery cohort had been generated on one and the same sequencing platform. Both class I and class II loci were covered by HLA typing, at four-digit resolution. The number of donors typed differed by locus, with roughly 629-640 for A, B, C, DRB1 and DQB1, 522 for DQA1, 600 to 610 for DPA1, and approximately 470 for DPB1. A few DR-DQ haplotypes were treated as single units for association and clustering because of strong linkage in the cohort. Among about 400 genotyped donors of the cohort, an average of roughly 230,000 unique TCR beta nucleotide sequences was sequenced per donor, of which about 19% were non-productive.

The germline V gene encodes CDR1 WSHSY and CDR2 SAAADI. The CDR3 contains 15 residues, cysteine and phenylalanine counted. Left in the record is the CDR3 DNA by itself, 45 bases read in frame from the first base. V loses 7 bases at its end and J loses 3 bases; junction bases beyond the gene matches: 9. The paper's findings and limits, for the study overall: Immune exposure information for the cohort was limited to CMV serostatus. A later analysis found that HLA-associated TCR beta chains were more clonally expanded and had lower generation probabilities than equally common non-associated chains. According to a later analysis, TCR association rates differed among HLA loci, with DRB1 alleles showing the most associated TCRs and HLA-C alleles showing the fewest. Across donors, most TCR sequences were observed very rarely, whereas some public TCRs were present in many individuals. In the study, roughly 160 TCR beta chains were listed as associated with cytomegalovirus. Only TCR beta chains were sequenced in this cohort, and the absence of alpha or paired-chain data limited detectable features. Most CMV-associated TCR beta chains appeared to be HLA-restricted in a later analysis, and the HLA associations seemed to be driven largely by CMV exposure. The earlier analysis of some 560 of the donors excluded around 17 rarely observed V segments, including chromosome 9 orphons, because counts were too low. It was suggested by the authors that the approach could potentially be generalized to other disease states and immunological phenotypes. Specific HLA alleles were associated with 16,951 TCR beta sequences at a false discovery rate of 0.05 in a later analysis. In an earlier analysis of approximately 590 of the donors, most TCR beta V segments appeared in productive rearrangements about 87% or about 30% of the time, broadly matching IMGT annotations. A group of highly shared sequence variants was considered likely to be a technical artifact of the sequencing pipeline. Assigning TCR associations to individual alleles was difficult when HLA alleles, especially DR and DQ, strongly co-occurred. Some IMGT-functional V segments, including TRBV6-2 and TRBV6-3, could not be told apart with the 87-base-pair reads, so those segments were excluded. A later analysis reported that several top co-occurrence clusters appeared linked to parvovirus B19, influenza, CMV and Epstein-Barr virus. A further reported finding was that TCR beta sequences accurately predicted the HLA-A and HLA-B alleles for most subjects in the first cohort. In vitro tests confirmed that a few of the cytomegalovirus-associated TCR beta chains recognize cytomegalovirus antigens. According to a later genetic analysis, donors in an Asian-associated ancestry cluster had fewer N-insertions in productive TCRs than the approximately 630-donor mean. Linkage disequilibrium might explain the correlated functional status among segregating V segments, but an unknown experimental factor could not be excluded. An association between a missense DCLRE1C variant and V-gene and J-gene trimming of TCR beta chains was found in a later genetic analysis and replicated in an independent cohort. The presence/absence analyses assumed that sequencing depth was roughly uniform across donors, and that assumption may not be true. Because some donors lacked HLA typing at each locus, the association tests relied only on the typed subset. The classifier was reported to diagnose cytomegalovirus status with high specificity and sensitivity in both the original and validation cohorts.

Library method: the immunoSEQ multiplex PCR assay. The multiplex PCR relied on a mix of 60 forward primers for TCR Vbeta segments and 13 reverse primers for TCR Jbeta segments. A multiplex PCR assay on genomic DNA amplified the CDR3 region of rearranged TCR beta genes. On the Illumina HiSeq System, the amplified TCR beta libraries were sequenced as 87-base-pair reads. Under the source paper's analysis protocol: Across the 500 to 850 repertoires, a later analysis counted 80 million or so unique TCR beta chains, 9.5 million to 12 million of which were shared by at least two donors. Raw reads were error-corrected and collapsed into unique sequences by a nearest-neighbor algorithm in which closely related sequences were merged to remove PCR and sequencing errors. V, D and J gene segments were assigned by aligning CDR3 sequences to IMGT reference sequences. For a sequence to be retained, a match of at least six nucleotides was required to both a V gene segment and a J gene segment. Rearrangements were classified as productive when the CDR3 lacked stop codons and remained in frame with V and J, and all other rearrangements were classified as non-productive. CDR3 was defined by IMGT convention, running from the second conserved V-encoded cysteine to the conserved J-encoded phenylalanine. Sequences without an unambiguous match to a single V gene segment were excluded from the earlier analysis of a few hundred of the donors. An earlier analysis of 587 of the donors classified V segments as functional when productive rearrangements were above 56.7% and as segregating when the standard deviation between donors was above 5%. A statistical classification framework was developed to diagnose cytomegalovirus status using the catalog of TCR beta chain sequences. A later analysis assigned V and J genes by comparing TCR nucleotide sequences with IMGT/GENE-DB human TR gene sequences. Using the TCRdist pipeline, a later analysis assigned CDR3 sequences along with most-parsimonious VDJ recombination scenarios. In a later analysis, each TCR beta chain was defined by its CDR3 amino acid sequence together with its V-gene family, and reads lacking a unique V-gene family were excluded. In a later analysis, a few hundred highly shared, low-generation-probability nucleotide sequences were removed to address suspected cross-contamination and a sequencing artifact. In a later analysis, a clonal expansion index for each public chain was calculated from normalized within-repertoire ranks of inferred template counts. A later analysis computed generation probabilities with a VDJ recombination model fitted to out-of-frame rearrangements, and checked the results against IGoR. A later analysis scored TCR-TCR, TCR-HLA and TCR-CMV co-occurrence with hypergeometric tests, applying a repertoire-size bias correction to TCR pairs. To estimate false discovery rates, a later analysis permuted the HLA or CMV assignments 20 times. In a later analysis, co-occurring TCRs were grouped using DBSCAN, and TCRdist sequence similarity was added for clustering within HLA-allele-positive subsets. Repertoires with fewer than 30,000 or more than 120,000 public chains were left out of co-occurrence clustering, as were about five repertoires with anomalous nucleotide sharing. In TCRdb, the immuneACCESS table is reduced to in-frame sequences with V and J assigned. These tables do not hold every clone; where another copy was compared, an unresolved V gene accounts for under half, and the others remain unexplained. From that table come the V and J calls and clone size; the DNA was used to work out D and trimming. For this sample there are 90,000 to 110,000 clones; over 70% appear just once. About 5% of the sample goes to the ten largest clones.

The cohort consisted of 666 healthy bone marrow donors. All cohort members were sampled while nominally healthy, although unrecorded immune exposures were likely present. The donor was CMV seronegative and was included in the group of a few hundred seronegative cohort members. A peripheral blood sample was collected from each donor, and TCR beta sequencing was performed on peripheral blood mononuclear cells. The Qiagen DNeasy Blood Extraction Kit was used to extract genomic DNA from the blood cell samples. Worth noting for this clone: Its antigen is still unknown. No quality values exist for individual bases; no much larger clone is one base distant.

The material sequenced was PBMCs. The chain joins TRBV10-2 to TRBJ2-7, and 10 bases in between align with TRBD1. The TCR originated in a male donor in good health and CMV-seronegative. The CDR3 protein is CASIEGQGLLYEQYF. The nucleotide sequence reads as follows: TGCGCCAGCATCGAGGGACAGGGGCTCCTCTACGAGCAGTACTTC.